This T cell receptor beta chain was sequenced in a study of cytomegalovirus exposure and HLA in healthy donors. Study-level information: As an earlier analysis found, about 200 million T cells yielded about 120 million unique TCR beta sequences. Findings and caveats of the study: With DRB1 most and HLA-C fewest, TCR association rates differed between HLA loci in a later analysis.

CDR1 SNHLY and CDR2 FYNNEI come from the germline V gene. V shed 7 bases and J 2 bases; nucleotides not matched to a gene: 14. This CDR3 comprises 18 residues. Primers for the PCR totalled 60 Vbeta and 13 Jbeta. Only in-frame clones appear in the TCRdb table, and some are missing; sequencing was by immunoSEQ multiplex PCR. The sample lists 150,000 to 200,000 clones, roughly 80% seen once, with 4.9% in the top ten. To note about this clone: Its matching antigen is unknown.

These donors, healthy bone marrow donors, were studied. The sequenced material came from PBMCs. This rearrangement joins TRBV2 to TRBJ2-5; TRBD2 aligns across 12 bases. This TCR derives from a woman aged 18-30 years in good health and CMV-seropositive. CDR3 in amino acids: CASNDLAGGPGAQETQYF. The DNA for the CDR3 is TGTGCCAGCAACGACCTAGCGGGGGGGCCCGGCGCTCAAGAGACCCAGTACTTC.